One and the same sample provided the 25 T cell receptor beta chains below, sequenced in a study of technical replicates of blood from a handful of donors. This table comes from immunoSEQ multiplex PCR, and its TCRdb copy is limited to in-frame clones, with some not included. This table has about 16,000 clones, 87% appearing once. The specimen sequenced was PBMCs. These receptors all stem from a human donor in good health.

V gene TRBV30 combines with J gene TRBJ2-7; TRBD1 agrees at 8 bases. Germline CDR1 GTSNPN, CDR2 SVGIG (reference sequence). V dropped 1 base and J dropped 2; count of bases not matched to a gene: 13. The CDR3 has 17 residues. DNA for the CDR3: TGTGCCTGGAGTGACCAAGCCAAGTCGGGACAGGCCTACGAGCAGTACTTC. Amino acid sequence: CAWSDQAKSGQAYEQYF.

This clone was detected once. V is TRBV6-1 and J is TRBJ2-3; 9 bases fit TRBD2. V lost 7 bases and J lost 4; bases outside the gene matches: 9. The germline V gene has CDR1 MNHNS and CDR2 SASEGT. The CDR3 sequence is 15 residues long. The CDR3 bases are TGTGCCAGCATTACCGATAGCGGGAGTGCAGATACGCAGTATTTT. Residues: CASITDSGSADTQYF.

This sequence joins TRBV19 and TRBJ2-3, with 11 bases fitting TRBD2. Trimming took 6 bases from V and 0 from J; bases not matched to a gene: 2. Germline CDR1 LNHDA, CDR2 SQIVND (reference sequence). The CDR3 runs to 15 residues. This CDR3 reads CASSRTSGSTDTQYF. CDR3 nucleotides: TGTGCCAGTAGCCGGACTAGCGGGAGCACAGATACGCAGTATTTT.

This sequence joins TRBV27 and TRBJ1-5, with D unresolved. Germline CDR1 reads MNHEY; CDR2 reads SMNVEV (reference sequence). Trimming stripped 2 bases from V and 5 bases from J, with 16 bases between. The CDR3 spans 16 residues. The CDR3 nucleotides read TGTGCCAGCAGTTTAACCTTAATGAGGCCCCATCAGCCCCAGCATTTT. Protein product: CASSLTLMRPHQPQHF.

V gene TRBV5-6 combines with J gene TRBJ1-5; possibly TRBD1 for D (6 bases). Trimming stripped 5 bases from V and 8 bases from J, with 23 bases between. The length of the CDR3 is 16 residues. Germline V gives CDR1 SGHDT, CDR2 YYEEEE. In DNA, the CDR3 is TGTGCCAGCAGTTCAGCAGGGGTCCTCCCTCTAGAGCCCCAGCATTTT. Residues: CASSSAGVLPLEPQHF.

The CDR3 region is CAGRGIAMDTQYF. Written as DNA, the CDR3 is TGTGCCGGTAGGGGAATAGCTATGGATACGCAGTATTTT. The chain has TRBV7-9 and TRBJ2-3; D possibly corresponds to TRBD1 (5 bases). V was clipped by 11 bases and J by 6 bases, with 18 bases between them. Germline V lookup: CDR1 SEHNR, CDR2 FQNEAQ (reference sequence). This CDR3 spans 13 amino acids.

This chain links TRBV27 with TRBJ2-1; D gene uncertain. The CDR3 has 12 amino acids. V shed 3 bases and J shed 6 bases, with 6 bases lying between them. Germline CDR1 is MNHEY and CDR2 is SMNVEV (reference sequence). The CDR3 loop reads CASSLYPNEQFF. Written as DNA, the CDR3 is TGTGCCAGCAGTTTGTATCCCAATGAGCAGTTCTTC.

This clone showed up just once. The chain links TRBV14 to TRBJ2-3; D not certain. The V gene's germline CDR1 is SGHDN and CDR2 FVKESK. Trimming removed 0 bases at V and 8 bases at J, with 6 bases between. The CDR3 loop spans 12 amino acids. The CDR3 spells CASSQDRVTQYF. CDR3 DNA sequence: TGTGCCAGCAGCCAAGATCGGGTTACGCAGTATTTT.

CDR3 in DNA: TGTGCCAGCAGCACGACTAGCGGGAGGCCCACAGATACGCAGTATTTT. It yields the protein CASSTTSGRPTDTQYF. V gene TRBV11-2 combines with J gene TRBJ2-3; 13 nucleotides line up with TRBD2. The V and J ends lost 5 bases and 2 bases, in that order; junction bases with no gene match: 4. This CDR3 spans 16 amino acids. Germline V CDR1 and CDR2: SGHAT, FQNNGV.

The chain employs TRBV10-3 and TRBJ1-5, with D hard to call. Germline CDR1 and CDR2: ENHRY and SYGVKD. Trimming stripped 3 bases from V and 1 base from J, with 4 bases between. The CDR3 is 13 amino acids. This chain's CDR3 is CAISDRSNQPQHF. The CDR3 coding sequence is TGTGCCATCAGTGACAGAAGCAATCAGCCCCAGCATTTT.

CDR3 DNA: TGTGCCTGGAGCCCCCAGCGAGGGAGTGAGCAGTTCTTC. Protein: CAWSPQRGSEQFF. The V and J genes are TRBV30 and TRBJ2-1, with D possibly being TRBD2 (5 bases). The CDR3 spans 13 residues. The ends were cut back, 3 bases at V and 9 bases at J, with 15 bases in the middle. Germline lookup yields CDR1 GTSNPN and CDR2 SVGIG (reference sequence).

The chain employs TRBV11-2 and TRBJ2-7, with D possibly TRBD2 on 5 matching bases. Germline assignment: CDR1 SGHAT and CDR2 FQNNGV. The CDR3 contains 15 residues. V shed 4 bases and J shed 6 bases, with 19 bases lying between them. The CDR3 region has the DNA TGTGCCAGCAGCTCGGACTCACTGCCGGCCTCCGAGCAGTACTTC. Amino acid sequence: CASSSDSLPASEQYF.

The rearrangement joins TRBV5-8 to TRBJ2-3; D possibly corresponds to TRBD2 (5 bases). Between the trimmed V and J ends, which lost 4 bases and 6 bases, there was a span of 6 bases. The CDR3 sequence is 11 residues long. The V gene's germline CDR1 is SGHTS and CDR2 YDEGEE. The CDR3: CASSGGDTQYF. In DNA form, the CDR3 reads TGTGCCAGCAGCGGCGGGGATACGCAGTATTTT.

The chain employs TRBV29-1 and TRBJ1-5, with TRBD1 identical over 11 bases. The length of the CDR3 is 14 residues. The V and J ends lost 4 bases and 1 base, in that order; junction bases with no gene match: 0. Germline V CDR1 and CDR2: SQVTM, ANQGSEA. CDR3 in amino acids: CSVGTGGSNQPQHF. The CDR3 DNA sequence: TGCAGCGTTGGGACAGGGGGCAGCAATCAGCCCCAGCATTTT.

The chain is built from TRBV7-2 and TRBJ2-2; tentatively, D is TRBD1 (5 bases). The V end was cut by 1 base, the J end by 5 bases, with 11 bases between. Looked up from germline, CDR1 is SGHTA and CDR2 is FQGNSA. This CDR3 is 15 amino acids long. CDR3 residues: CASSLEAQGTGELFF. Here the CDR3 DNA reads TGTGCCAGCAGCTTAGAGGCGCAGGGAACCGGGGAGCTGTTTTTT.

The CDR3 loop is CASSFVGANYGYTF. CDR3 coding DNA: TGTGCCAGCAGCTTTGTAGGAGCTAACTATGGCTACACCTTC. This chain connects TRBV7-9 to TRBJ1-2; D ambiguous. In germline, CDR1 is SEHNR, CDR2 FQNEAQ (reference sequence). CDR3 length: 14 residues. The V end lost 3 bases, the J end lost 0 bases, and 8 bases lay between the germline ends. Together with reference TRBV7-9 and TRBJ1-2, the CDR3 gives the full variable domain: DTGVSQNPRHKITKRGQNVTFRCDPISEHNRLYWYRQTLGQGPEFLTYFQNEAQLEKSRLLSDRFSAERPKGSFSTLEIQRTEQGDSAMYLCASSFVGANYGYTFGSGTRLTVV.

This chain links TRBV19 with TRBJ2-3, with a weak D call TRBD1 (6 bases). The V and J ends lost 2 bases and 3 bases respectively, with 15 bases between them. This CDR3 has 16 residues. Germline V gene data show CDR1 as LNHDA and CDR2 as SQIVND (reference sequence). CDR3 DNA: TGTGCCAGTAGTATAAATCGGGCAGGGGCAACAGATACGCAGTATTTT. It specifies CASSINRAGATDTQYF. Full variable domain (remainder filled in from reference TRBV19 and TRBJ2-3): DGGITQSPKYLFRKEGQNVTLSCEQNLNHDAMYWYRQDPGQGLRLIYYSQIVNDFQKGDIAEGYSVSREKKESFPLTVTSAQKNPTAFYLCASSINRAGATDTQYFGPGTRLTVL.

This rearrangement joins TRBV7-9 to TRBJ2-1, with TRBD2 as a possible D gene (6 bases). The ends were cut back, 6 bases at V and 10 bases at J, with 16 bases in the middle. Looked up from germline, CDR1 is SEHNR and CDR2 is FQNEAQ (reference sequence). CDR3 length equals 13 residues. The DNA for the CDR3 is TGTGCCAGCAGAGGGGACTCCCTGGGAGAGCAGTTCTTC. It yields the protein CASRGDSLGEQFF.

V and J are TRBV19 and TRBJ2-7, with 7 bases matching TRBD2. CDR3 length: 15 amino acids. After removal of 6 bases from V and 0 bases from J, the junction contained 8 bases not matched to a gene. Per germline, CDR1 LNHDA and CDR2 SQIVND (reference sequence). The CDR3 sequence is CASSHSGRTSYEQYF. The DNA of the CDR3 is TGTGCCAGTAGCCATAGCGGGCGGACCTCCTACGAGCAGTACTTC.

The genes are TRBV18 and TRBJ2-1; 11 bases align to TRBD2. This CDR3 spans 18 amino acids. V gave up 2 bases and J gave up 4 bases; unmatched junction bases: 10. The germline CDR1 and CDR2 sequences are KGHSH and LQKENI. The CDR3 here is CASSPRAGGTSGYNEQFF. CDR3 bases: TGTGCCAGCTCACCAAGGGCAGGGGGGACTAGCGGATACAATGAGCAGTTCTTC.

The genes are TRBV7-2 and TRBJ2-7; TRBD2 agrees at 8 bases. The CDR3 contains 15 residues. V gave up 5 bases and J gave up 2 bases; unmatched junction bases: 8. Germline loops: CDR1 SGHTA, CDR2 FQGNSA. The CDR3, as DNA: TGTGCCAGCAGCCCAAACGGACTAGCAACCTACGAGCAGTACTTC. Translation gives CASSPNGLATYEQYF.

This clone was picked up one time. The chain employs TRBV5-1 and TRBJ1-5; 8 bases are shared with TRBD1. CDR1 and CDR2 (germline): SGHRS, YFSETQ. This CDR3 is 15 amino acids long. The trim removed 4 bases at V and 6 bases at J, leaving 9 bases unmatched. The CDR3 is CASSADTGTGQPQHF. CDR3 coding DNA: TGCGCCAGCAGCGCCGACACAGGGACAGGTCAGCCCCAGCATTTT.

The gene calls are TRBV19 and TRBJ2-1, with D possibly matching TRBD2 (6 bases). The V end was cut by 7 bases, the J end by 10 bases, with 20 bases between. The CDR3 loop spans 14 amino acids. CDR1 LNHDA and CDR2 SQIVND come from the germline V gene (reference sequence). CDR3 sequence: CASTEGTSQEEQFF. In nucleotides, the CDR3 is TGTGCCAGTACCGAGGGGACTTCCCAAGAGGAGCAGTTCTTC.

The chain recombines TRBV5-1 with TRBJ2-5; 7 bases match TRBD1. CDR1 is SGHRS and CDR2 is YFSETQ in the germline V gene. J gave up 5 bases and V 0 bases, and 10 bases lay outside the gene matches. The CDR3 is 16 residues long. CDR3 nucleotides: TGCGCCAGCAGCTTGGCCGGTACAGGGGCTGGGGAGACCCAGTACTTC. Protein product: CASSLAGTGAGETQYF.

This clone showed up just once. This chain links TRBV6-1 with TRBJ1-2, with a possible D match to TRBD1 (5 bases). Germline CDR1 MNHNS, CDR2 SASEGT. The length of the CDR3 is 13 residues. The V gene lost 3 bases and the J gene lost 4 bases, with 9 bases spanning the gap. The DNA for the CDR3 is TGTGCCAGCAGTGATACAGGCTTCTATGGCTACACCTTC. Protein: CASSDTGFYGYTF.